This T cell receptor delta chain was sequenced during a study of Vδ1+ human thymocytes. Trimming shortened V by 11 bases and J by 2 bases, and 24 bases separated the two germline ends. Per the germline V gene, CDR1 is TSWWSYY and CDR2 is QGS. This CDR3 is built from 16 residues. General observations from the study: In the thymus, TRG and TRD repertoires looked highly polyclonal with Gaussian CDR3 lengths.

With regard to this clone: Its target is unknown.

Extracted RNA was reverse transcribed into cDNA. Multiplex PCR used pooled V-gene forward primers and a constant-region reverse primer to amplify CDR3s. TCRdb called clones from the multiplex PCR reads again using CATT. Altogether 70,000 or so delta-chain clones are present, about 35% being singletons, with the ten largest covering over 0.2%. The chain recombines TRDV1 with TRDJ1, with D possibly being TRDD2 or TRDD3 (6 bases each). This receptor was taken from a boy younger than two who had congenital heart surgery. Input material: Vdelta1+ gamma-delta thymocytes from the thymus. Specified subset: FACS-sorted CD3+ TCRalphabeta- TCRVdelta1+ TCRVdelta2- thymocytes. DNA of the CDR3: TGTGCTTTGGCCTTCCCCGCTTACTGGGCTACCGATAAACTCATCTTT. Residues: CALAFPAYWATDKLIF.